These 18 T cell receptor beta chains came from one sample sequenced in a study of blood T cell repertoires in COVID-19. Assay used: immunoSEQ multiplex PCR; TCRdb lists only in-frame clones, some missing. The table shows approximately 200,000 clones, with about nine tenths occurring only once. Material: PBMCs or T cells enriched from blood (not recorded which). Source of these receptors: a man younger than 45 in a cohort exposed to, infected with or recovered from COVID-19 (not recorded which).

The chain has TRBV7-9 and TRBJ2-3; D is perhaps TRBD1 (6 bases). The length of the CDR3 is 16 residues. Trimming shortened V by 5 bases and J by 1 base, and 16 bases separated the two germline ends. The germline gives CDR1 SEHNR, CDR2 FQNEAQ (reference sequence). The CDR3 is CASSRGGQIRTDTQYF. DNA for the CDR3: TGTGCCAGCAGCCGAGGCGGACAGATACGCACAGATACGCAGTATTTT.

The chain joins TRBV6-4 to TRBJ2-1; 9 bases agree with TRBD2. CDR3 length equals 15 residues. V shed 3 bases and J 5 bases; nucleotides not matched to a gene: 5. Germline V CDR1 and CDR2: MRHNA, SNTAGT. The CDR3 protein is CASSEEAGGHNEQFF. The CDR3 DNA sequence: TGTGCCAGCAGTGAAGAGGCGGGAGGGCACAATGAGCAGTTCTTC.

The chain carries TRBV11-1 and TRBJ1-6; 7 bases map to TRBD1. The CDR3 is made up of 14 amino acids. The germline V gene encodes CDR1 SGHAT and CDR2 FQDESV (reference sequence). V trimming: 8 bases; J trimming: 7 bases; junction bases outside the gene matches: 8. The CDR3 coding sequence is TGTGCCAGCGGGAAACCGGGACAGAATTCACCCCTCCACTTT. Amino acids: CASGKPGQNSPLHF.

The chain has TRBV24-1 and TRBJ1-2, with 7 nucleotides matching TRBD1. Per the germline V gene, CDR1 is KGHDR and CDR2 is SFDVKD. V shed 5 bases, J shed 5 bases, and the junction held 16 bases outside the gene matches. This CDR3 is built from 17 residues. The CDR3: CATSGGRGRDPGYGYTF. DNA of the CDR3: TGTGCCACCAGTGGAGGTAGGGGGCGCGATCCGGGATATGGCTACACCTTC.

This clone was seen a single time. The chain is built from TRBV15 and TRBJ1-6; D is undetermined. The CDR3 is 15 residues long. CDR1 is LNHNV, CDR2 YYDKDF, per germline (reference sequence). V was trimmed by 0 bases and J by 7 bases, leaving 10 bases between them. DNA of the CDR3: TGTGCCACCAGCAGAGACACGGTGATAAATTCACCCCTCCACTTT. This codes for CATSRDTVINSPLHF. Using reference TRBV15 and TRBJ1-6 for the parts outside the CDR3, the full variable domain is DAMVIQNPRYQVTQFGKPVTLSCSQTLNHNVMYWYQQKSSQAPKLLFHYYDKDFNNEADTPDNFQSRRPNTSFCFLDIRSPGLGDTAMYLCATSRDTVINSPLHFGNGTRLTVT.

The chain has TRBV4-1 and TRBJ2-1; the match to TRBD2 covers 7 bases. V lost 1 base to trimming and J lost 0 bases; unmatched junction nucleotides: 6. This CDR3 is built from 17 residues. Germline V CDR1 and CDR2: MGHRA, YSYEKL. CDR3 nucleotide sequence: TGCGCCAGCAGCCAAGGGGAGGGAAGGAGCTCCTACAATGAGCAGTTCTTC. This translates into CASSQGEGRSSYNEQFF.

J is TRBJ1-4 and V is TRBV28, with 9 bases aligning to TRBD1. Germline CDR1 reads MDHEN; CDR2 reads SYDVKM. Trimming cost V 3 bases and J 6 bases; bases outside gene matches: 8. CDR3 length: 16 amino acids. The CDR3 spells CASSFFTGGAYEKLFF. The CDR3 bases are TGTGCCAGCAGTTTTTTCACAGGGGGCGCCTATGAAAAACTGTTTTTT. The full variable domain, its missing parts supplied by reference TRBV28 and TRBJ1-4, is DVKVTQSSRYLVKRTGEKVFLECVQDMDHENMFWYRQDPGLGLRLIYFSYDVKMKEKGDIPEGYSVSREKKERFSLILESASTNQTSMYLCASSFFTGGAYEKLFFGSGTQLSVL.

The count of this clone is one. V is TRBV5-1 and J is TRBJ1-1; D not resolved. CDR1 is SGHRS, CDR2 YFSETQ, per germline. The CDR3 has 15 amino acids. The V and J ends lost 0 bases and 1 base respectively, with 10 bases between them. Written as DNA, the CDR3 is TGCGCCAGCAGCTTGGGCGGGTCAGGGAACACTGAAGCTTTCTTT. It is translated as CASSLGGSGNTEAFF.

The rearrangement links TRBV7-8 to TRBJ1-2; D is unclear. Trimming left V 5 bases short and J 8 bases short, with 27 bases between. Germline loops: CDR1 SGHVS, CDR2 FQNEAQ. This CDR3 has 17 residues. CDR3 coding DNA: TGTGCCAGCAGCCTAGTGTCCTATTCGACTAACTATTCGGGCTACACCTTC. Its translation is CASSLVSYSTNYSGYTF.

The J gene is TRBJ2-1, the V gene TRBV27; TRBD2 matches 7 bases. Per germline, CDR1 MNHEY and CDR2 SMNVEV (reference sequence). The junction had 13 bases not matched to a gene; V was cut back by 1 base and J by 4 bases. The CDR3 contains 18 residues. DNA for the CDR3: TGTGCCAGCAGTTTATGGGTAATGGCGGGAGTCTCTTACAATGAGCAGTTCTTC. As protein: CASSLWVMAGVSYNEQFF.

The chain joins TRBV7-8 to TRBJ2-1; 7 bases are a match to TRBD1. Germline CDR1 reads SGHVS; CDR2 reads FQNEAQ. J gave up 7 bases and V 7 bases, and 19 bases lay outside the gene matches. The CDR3 covers 17 residues. The CDR3 is CASTAYLAATGRNEQFF. DNA for the CDR3: TGTGCCAGCACCGCGTATTTAGCCGCGACAGGGCGGAATGAGCAGTTCTTC.

The chain recombines TRBV6-5 with TRBJ1-2; D gene unclear. Germline V CDR1 and CDR2: MNHEY, SVGAGI. The CDR3 contains 15 residues. V lost 0 bases to trimming and J lost 8 bases, with 16 bases between them. This CDR3 reads CASSYSILALHGYTF. CDR3 DNA sequence: TGTGCCAGCAGTTACTCGATTTTGGCCCTGCACGGCTACACCTTC.

This chain connects TRBV4-1 to TRBJ1-3; D might be TRBD1 (6 bases). The CDR3 length is 16 residues. Germline V lookup: CDR1 MGHRA, CDR2 YSYEKL. Trimming pared 5 bases from V and 3 bases from J, leaving 17 bases between. CDR3 sequence (DNA): TGCGCCAGCAGCAACCGGGACACCGTTCATGGAAACACCATATATTTT. This encodes CASSNRDTVHGNTIYF.

The chain couples TRBV3-1 (or the pseudogene TRBV3-2) to TRBJ1-2, with 8 bases that match TRBD1. The CDR3 covers 13 residues. Germline values: CDR1 LGHDT, CDR2 YNNKEL (reference sequence). J was trimmed by 6 bases and V by 4 bases; bases with no gene match: 4. The CDR3 DNA reads TGTGCCAGCAGCCGACAGGGGATAAATGGCTACACCTTC. Its protein is CASSRQGINGYTF.

The genes are TRBV7-6 and TRBJ2-3, with 7 bases fitting TRBD1. Germline loops: CDR1 SGHVS, CDR2 FNYEAQ. The CDR3 has 16 amino acids. V shed 1 base and J 0 bases; nucleotides not matched to a gene: 4. The chain's CDR3 is CASSLGSGGSTDTQYF. The CDR3 region has the DNA TGTGCCAGCAGCTTAGGGTCAGGGGGTAGCACAGATACGCAGTATTTT.

The chain couples TRBV7-8 to TRBJ2-2; D uncertain. Germline lookup yields CDR1 SGHVS and CDR2 FQNEAQ. V was pared by 1 base and J by 5 bases, with 26 bases between. The CDR3 has 20 amino acids. The CDR3 DNA is TGTGCCAGCAGCTTAGGATTGGTGGGTGCCCCGACGCGCGGTACCGGGGAGCTGTTTTTT. This sequence encodes CASSLGLVGAPTRGTGELFF.

The chain recombines TRBV4-1 with TRBJ2-5, with D perhaps TRBD2 (5 bases). CDR1 is MGHRA and CDR2 is YSYEKL in the germline V gene. CDR3 size: 15 residues. The V end lost 8 bases, the J end lost 2 bases, and 18 bases lay between the germline ends. Written as DNA, the CDR3 is TGCGCCAGCGCACGACTACCCTCGGGACAAGAGACCCAGTACTTC. Amino acid sequence: CASARLPSGQETQYF.

Details on this clone: Other DNA variants within this sample encode the same CDR3. The chain has TRBV5-1 and TRBJ2-7; 7 positions agree with TRBD1. J lost 1 base, V lost 2 bases, and 3 bases had no gene match. Germline V gene sequence: CDR1 SGHRS, CDR2 YFSETQ. CDR3 length: 14 residues. This CDR3 is CASSLGGSSYEQYF. CDR3 sequence (DNA): TGCGCCAGCAGCTTAGGGGGCTCATCCTACGAGCAGTACTTC.